The rows below give T cell receptor beta chains drawn from one sample of a study of CD8 T cells in ankylosing spondylitis. In TCRdb, the 5' RACE reads were re-called with MiXCR into one record per CDR3 protein. In the table there are 350,000 or so distinct CDR3 sequences, approximately 14% of which are singletons. Sequenced input: blood, either unsorted or a sorted T cell fraction (not recorded which). The source is a male donor with ankylosing spondylitis or in good health (not recorded which). Each CDR3 is given with its conserved first and last residue. Fields, in order: CDR3 DNA, CDR3 protein, V gene, clone size, J gene, D gene. D genes are given only for firm matches. Clone size is stated in some rows and not others, as once, few, many or a class when expanded.

TGCGCCAGCAGCCCAATGGTAAGGAGGGACACTATGAACACTGAAGCTTTCTTT,CASSPMVRRDTMNTEAFF,TRBV4-1,NA,TRBJ1-1,NA
TGCAGCGTCCGACAGGCCGCAACTGAAGCTTTCTTT,CSVRQAATEAFF,TRBV29-1,NA,TRBJ1-1,NA
TGTGCCAGCAGCTTTAGGGGGGGGATCTATGGCTACACCTTC,CASSFRGGIYGYTF,TRBV21-1,NA,TRBJ1-2,NA
TGCGCCAGCAGCTTGAGCGGGGGAGGGAACACTGAAGCTTTCTTT,CASSLSGGGNTEAFF,TRBV5-1,few,TRBJ1-1,NA
TGTGCCAGCAGTTTATCCAACACAGGGGGCGAAAGCTATGGCTACACCTTC,CASSLSNTGGESYGYTF,TRBV12-3/TRBV12-4,few,TRBJ1-2,TRBD1
TGCGCCAGCAGCTTGGAGACAGGGAACAATGAGCAGTTCTTC,CASSLETGNNEQFF,TRBV5-1,few,TRBJ2-1,TRBD1
TGTGCCAGCAGCTTGGACAGGGAGCAGACCCAGTACTTC,CASSLDREQTQYF,TRBV7-2,once,TRBJ2-5,TRBD1
TGTGCCACCAGCAGAGTCGGGTCGTATAACATTCAGTACTTC,CATSRVGSYNIQYF,TRBV15,few,TRBJ2-4,NA
TGTGCCAGCAGTTACCCCCTAGCGGGGGCCACAGATACGCAGTATTTT,CASSYPLAGATDTQYF,TRBV6-2/TRBV6-3,NA,TRBJ2-3,TRBD2
TGCAGTGCTAGAGGGTCTGGCGGGATGATCTACGAGCAGTACTTC,CSARGSGGMIYEQYF,TRBV20-1,few,TRBJ2-7,NA
TGCGCCAGCACGGACAGGGGCACAGATACGCAGTATTTT,CASTDRGTDTQYF,TRBV10-1,NA,TRBJ2-3,TRBD1